This T cell receptor (beta chain) was sequenced in a study of blood T cell repertoires in COVID-19 (TCRdb year 2020). With regard to the full study: Collaborator samples came from the United States, Italy and Spain and covered acute and convalescent phases of COVID-19. The prospective study material was composed of cDNA or gDNA derived from T cells, B-cell-depleted T cells, or PBMCs. Subjects who had been exposed to COVID-19, were actively infected with it, or had recovered from it provided the deeply sampled blood TCRbeta repertoires that made up the dataset. The repertoires were made available in a free public database intended to serve as a resource for research on the immune response to SARS-CoV-2. Samples were obtained from the ongoing ImmuneRACE study (first 160 participants) and from roughly 1,300 subjects provided by 6 global collaborators. Sample metadata almost always included a de-identified subject ID, COVID-19 status, age in years and sex. Where available, HLA class I and class II types were obtained from metadata supplied by the sample provider rather than from assay-based typing. Overall study outcomes, separate from this receptor: The amount of clinical and demographic metadata varied by source and participant and was provided uncurated.

Participants in the prospective study were aged about 18 to 95 years, lived in 20 to 30 United States geographic areas, and enrolled through a virtual design. In the prospective study, cohorts were assigned on the basis of participant-reported clinical history obtained from a screening survey and a study questionnaire. Exposed participants had been in contact with someone with a PCR-confirmed or clinician-diagnosed COVID-19 case within 2 weeks of study entry. In the prospective study, whole blood, serum and a nasopharyngeal or oropharyngeal swab were collected from each participant by mobile phlebotomists. Over a roughly 2-month period, participants in the prospective study had the option of providing additional blood draws and questionnaires. Before DNA extraction, prospective study blood samples were shipped either frozen or at room temperature. TCRbeta CDR3 regions were amplified from genomic DNA using the immunoSEQ Assay, a bias-controlled multiplex PCR. The source study handled its data this way. The number of nucleated cells in each sample was estimated by amplification of reference gene primers within the assay. Sequence reads were collapsed and filtered to measure the absolute abundance of every unique TCRbeta CDR3 rearrangement. For each sample, productive Simpson clonality was calculated as the square root of Simpson's diversity index across productive rearrangements. This is the immuneACCESS table as TCRdb keeps it, with only in-frame sequences that have V and J called. A part of the clones is gone; compared with another copy, unresolved V genes explain less than half, and the rest is unexplained. For V, J and clone size, that table is used; D and trimming come from the DNA. Present in this sample are some 400,000 clones, roughly nine tenths of which were seen just once. The ten largest clones add up to about 0.9% of the sample.

The germline V gene gives CDR1 as SGHRS and CDR2 as YFSETQ. Germline trimming: 2 bases from V, 3 bases from J; junction bases outside gene matches: 7. Reading from cysteine to phenylalanine, the CDR3 counts 15 amino acids. The entry retains the CDR3 DNA only, 45 bases that are in frame from base 1. In the case of this clone: The antigen it recognizes is unknown. Per-base quality was not reported, and no clone a single base away is much larger than it.

Sequenced material: PBMCs or T cells enriched from blood (not recorded which). The chain couples TRBV5-1 to TRBJ2-5; TRBD1 matches 7 bases in the middle. This receptor was identified in a woman between 35 and 50 years old who had been exposed to COVID-19. For the CDR3, the sequence is CASSLTGAREETQYF. The DNA is as follows: TGCGCCAGCAGCTTAACAGGGGCTAGAGAAGAGACCCAGTACTTC.